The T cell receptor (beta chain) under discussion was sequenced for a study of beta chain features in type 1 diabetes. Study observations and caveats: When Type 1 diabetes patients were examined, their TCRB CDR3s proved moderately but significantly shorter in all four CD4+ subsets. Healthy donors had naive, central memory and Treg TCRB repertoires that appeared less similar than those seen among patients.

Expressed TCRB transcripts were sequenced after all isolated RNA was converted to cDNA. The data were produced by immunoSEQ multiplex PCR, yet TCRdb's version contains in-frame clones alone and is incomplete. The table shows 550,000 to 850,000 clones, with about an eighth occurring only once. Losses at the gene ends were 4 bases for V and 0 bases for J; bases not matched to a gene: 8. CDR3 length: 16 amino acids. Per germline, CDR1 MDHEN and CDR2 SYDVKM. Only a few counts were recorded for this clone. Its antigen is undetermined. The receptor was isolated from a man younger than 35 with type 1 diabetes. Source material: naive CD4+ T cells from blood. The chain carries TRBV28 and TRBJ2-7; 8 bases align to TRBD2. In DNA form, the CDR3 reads TGTGCCAGCAGTTCCGGGGGAGCGGGGGACTCCTACGAGCAGTACTTC. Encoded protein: CASSSGGAGDSYEQYF. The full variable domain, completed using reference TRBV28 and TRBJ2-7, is DVKVTQSSRYLVKRTGEKVFLECVQDMDHENMFWYRQDPGLGLRLIYFSYDVKMKEKGDIPEGYSVSREKKERFSLILESASTNQTSMYLCASSSGGAGDSYEQYFGPGTRLTVT.